This TCR beta chain was obtained from a study of T cell changes during pregnancy in multiple sclerosis. Sequenced by immunoSEQ multiplex PCR; TCRdb stores in-frame clones only, minus some. The sample holds some 85,000 clones, over 90% seen once. This CDR3 has 14 amino acids. Trimming took 9 bases from V and 7 from J; bases not matched to a gene: 8. CDR1 and CDR2 from the germline V gene are LNHDA and SQIVND (reference sequence). The clonotype was recovered from a female donor with multiple sclerosis, enrolled in a pregnancy study. Sequenced here: peripheral blood, sampled in the third trimester of pregnancy. V and J are TRBV19 and TRBJ2-1; 11 nucleotides agree with TRBD2. The CDR3 region is CASELAGVGNEQFF. The CDR3 DNA sequence: TGTGCCAGCGAACTAGCGGGAGTAGGGAATGAGCAGTTCTTC.